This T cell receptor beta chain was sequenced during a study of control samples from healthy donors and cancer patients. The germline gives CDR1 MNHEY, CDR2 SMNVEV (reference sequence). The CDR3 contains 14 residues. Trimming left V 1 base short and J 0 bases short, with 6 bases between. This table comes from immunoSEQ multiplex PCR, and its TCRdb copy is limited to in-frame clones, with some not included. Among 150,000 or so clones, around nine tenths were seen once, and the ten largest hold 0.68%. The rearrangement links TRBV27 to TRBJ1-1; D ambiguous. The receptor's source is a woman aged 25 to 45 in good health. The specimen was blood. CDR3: CASSLYDMNTEAFF. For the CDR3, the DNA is TGTGCCAGCAGTTTATACGACATGAACACTGAAGCTTTCTTT.